This T cell receptor beta chain was recorded in a study of shared clonotypes between healthy human individuals. The data were produced by immunoSEQ multiplex PCR, yet TCRdb's version contains in-frame clones alone and is incomplete. Among about 1.1 million clones, approximately 80% were seen once, and the ten largest hold roughly 0.9%. Trimming took off 5 bases at V and 5 bases at J, with 22 bases between the two ends. Germline CDR1 and CDR2: SGHTA and FQGNSA. The CDR3 is 17 residues long. Sequencing was performed on memory CD4+ T cells from PBMCs. Subset of the sample: CD45RA-negative fraction. This chain connects TRBV7-2 to TRBJ2-1; D assignment may be TRBD1 or TRBD2 (5 bases each). The TCR comes from a man younger than 35 in good health. Some clones in this sample may be carry-over from other donors' samples. CDR3 region: CASSPLGPWDGDNEQFF. CDR3 nucleotide sequence: TGTGCCAGCAGCCCATTGGGCCCGTGGGACGGAGACAATGAGCAGTTCTTC.